A selection of T cell receptor beta chains follows, all from one sample in a study of blood T cell repertoires in COVID-19. Some clones are missing from TCRdb's copy, which holds only in-frame ones; the method was immunoSEQ multiplex PCR. The data show approximately 70,000 clones, more than 80% seen once. Sequenced input: peripheral blood. The source of these receptors is an elderly woman with active or convalescent COVID-19. Each CDR3 is given with its conserved first and last residue. A D gene is named only where the DNA matches it firmly. Clone size is given for some rows only: seen once, a few or many times, or a class if the clone is expanded.

CDR3 DNA: TGTGCCAGCAGCTTAGACGCGGTCCCCAACTCTGGAAACACCATATATTTT; CDR3 protein: CASSLDAVPNSGNTIYF; D gene: NA; V gene: TRBV7-8; clone size: NA; J gene: TRBJ1-3
CDR3 DNA: TGCAGCGTTGGAAAAGACAGCTTGGGCTCCTACGAGCAGTACTTC; CDR3 protein: CSVGKDSLGSYEQYF; D gene: NA; V gene: TRBV29-1; clone size: NA; J gene: TRBJ2-7
CDR3 DNA: TGTGCCTGGAGCGGCCAGGGGGCGTACGAGCAGTACTTC; CDR3 protein: CAWSGQGAYEQYF; D gene: TRBD1; V gene: TRBV30; clone size: NA; J gene: TRBJ2-7
CDR3 DNA: TGTGCCAGCTCCCGAGGAACTAGCGGGATCTCTCGGGAGACCCAGTACTTC; CDR3 protein: CASSRGTSGISRETQYF; D gene: TRBD2; V gene: TRBV3-1/TRBV3-2; clone size: once; J gene: TRBJ2-5
CDR3 DNA: TGTGCCAGCAGCTCAGGGGTGGAGTACACTGAAGCTTTCTTT; CDR3 protein: CASSSGVEYTEAFF; D gene: NA; V gene: TRBV7-2; clone size: NA; J gene: TRBJ1-1
CDR3 DNA: TGTGCCAGCAGTCTTACAGGGGGAAGGTACGAGCAGTACTTC; CDR3 protein: CASSLTGGRYEQYF; D gene: TRBD1; V gene: TRBV6-2/TRBV6-3; clone size: NA; J gene: TRBJ2-7
CDR3 DNA: TGTGCCAGCCGTACAGGGGGCAGGGGGAACACCATATATTTT; CDR3 protein: CASRTGGRGNTIYF; D gene: TRBD1; V gene: TRBV25-1; clone size: few; J gene: TRBJ1-3
CDR3 DNA: TGTGCCAGCAGTCCAGACTTGGACTATGGCTACACCTTC; CDR3 protein: CASSPDLDYGYTF; D gene: NA; V gene: TRBV28; clone size: once; J gene: TRBJ1-2
CDR3 DNA: TGTGCCAGCTCACCAGGGGGCAGTGGGGGCAATCAGCCCCAGCATTTT; CDR3 protein: CASSPGGSGGNQPQHF; D gene: NA; V gene: TRBV18; clone size: many; J gene: TRBJ1-5
CDR3 DNA: TGCAGCGTTCATACTGGGGCCACCGACACTGAAGCTTTCTTT; CDR3 protein: CSVHTGATDTEAFF; D gene: NA; V gene: TRBV29-1; clone size: NA; J gene: TRBJ1-1
CDR3 DNA: TGTGCCAGCAGTGAAGCGCCAATAGGACGGGGTAATGAAAAACTGTTTTTT; CDR3 protein: CASSEAPIGRGNEKLFF; D gene: NA; V gene: TRBV2; clone size: NA; J gene: TRBJ1-4
CDR3 DNA: TGTGCCATCAGTCGGGAGGGGAGGATTCAGCCCCAGCATTTT; CDR3 protein: CAISREGRIQPQHF; D gene: NA; V gene: TRBV10-3; clone size: NA; J gene: TRBJ1-5
CDR3 DNA: TGTGCCAGCAGCCAAGATAGTAGTCAGCCCCAGCATTTT; CDR3 protein: CASSQDSSQPQHF; D gene: NA; V gene: TRBV3-1/TRBV3-2; clone size: NA; J gene: TRBJ1-5
CDR3 DNA: TGTGCCAGCAGCCAAGTTTTCCGACAGGCAAGCACAGATACGCAGTATTTT; CDR3 protein: CASSQVFRQASTDTQYF; D gene: NA; V gene: TRBV3-1/TRBV3-2; clone size: NA; J gene: TRBJ2-3
CDR3 DNA: TGTGCCAGCAACCTAGGGGAGGGTAACACTGAAGCTTTCTTT; CDR3 protein: CASNLGEGNTEAFF; D gene: NA; V gene: TRBV7-3; clone size: NA; J gene: TRBJ1-1
CDR3 DNA: TGTGCCAGCAGCTTGGACTCAGGGAATTCACCCCTCCACTTT; CDR3 protein: CASSLDSGNSPLHF; D gene: NA; V gene: TRBV5-6; clone size: NA; J gene: TRBJ1-6
CDR3 DNA: TGTGCCAGCAGCTTAGACGGGGTTGAGACAGATACGCAGTATTTT; CDR3 protein: CASSLDGVETDTQYF; D gene: NA; V gene: TRBV7-9; clone size: NA; J gene: TRBJ2-3
CDR3 DNA: TGTGCCTGGGGGGGAAACAGGGGCTCCCAGCCCCAGCATTTT; CDR3 protein: CAWGGNRGSQPQHF; D gene: TRBD1; V gene: TRBV30; clone size: NA; J gene: TRBJ1-5
CDR3 DNA: TGTGCCACCAGCAGCCGGACCGGGAGGGGGGTGAACACTGAAGCTTTCTTT; CDR3 protein: CATSSRTGRGVNTEAFF; D gene: NA; V gene: TRBV15; clone size: NA; J gene: TRBJ1-1
CDR3 DNA: TGTGCCAGCAGCTCGGCGCCCTACAGGGGGCGGGGCACAGATACGCAGTATTTT; CDR3 protein: CASSSAPYRGRGTDTQYF; D gene: TRBD1; V gene: TRBV7-2; clone size: NA; J gene: TRBJ2-3
CDR3 DNA: TGTGCCAGCAGCGTATATAATAACTATGGCTACACCTTC; CDR3 protein: CASSVYNNYGYTF; D gene: NA; V gene: TRBV9; clone size: NA; J gene: TRBJ1-2
CDR3 DNA: TGCAGTGCGTCGACAGGGGTGGAAGCTTTCTTT; CDR3 protein: CSASTGVEAFF; D gene: TRBD1; V gene: TRBV20-1; clone size: NA; J gene: TRBJ1-1
CDR3 DNA: TGTGCCAGCAGCCCAGGACAGGGCAACAAAGAGACCCAGTACTTC; CDR3 protein: CASSPGQGNKETQYF; D gene: TRBD1; V gene: TRBV7-9; clone size: NA; J gene: TRBJ2-5
CDR3 DNA: TGTGCCAGCAGTTTCGGCAGGGGGCGTCAGCCCCAGCATTTT; CDR3 protein: CASSFGRGRQPQHF; D gene: TRBD1; V gene: TRBV28; clone size: NA; J gene: TRBJ1-5
CDR3 DNA: TGTGCCAGCAGTTACGGGGGGACCCAAACATACAATGAGCAGTTCTTC; CDR3 protein: CASSYGGTQTYNEQFF; D gene: NA; V gene: TRBV6-6; clone size: NA; J gene: TRBJ2-1
CDR3 DNA: TGTGCCATCAGTGTCTCCGGGACACACGAGCAGTACTTC; CDR3 protein: CAISVSGTHEQYF; D gene: NA; V gene: TRBV10-3; clone size: NA; J gene: TRBJ2-7
CDR3 DNA: TGTGCCAGCATCACGAGGGCAAAAAAAGGGGGCGTAGATACGCAGTATTTT; CDR3 protein: CASITRAKKGGVDTQYF; D gene: TRBD1; V gene: TRBV28; clone size: NA; J gene: TRBJ2-3
CDR3 DNA: TGCAGCTATCGTTTGACAGGGGGCGACGAGCAGTACTTC; CDR3 protein: CSYRLTGGDEQYF; D gene: TRBD1; V gene: TRBV29-1; clone size: NA; J gene: TRBJ2-7
CDR3 DNA: TGTGCCAGCAGCCTCAAAGCCCTAGCGGGGGGGCATCATGAGCAGTTCTTC; CDR3 protein: CASSLKALAGGHHEQFF; D gene: TRBD2; V gene: TRBV3-1/TRBV3-2; clone size: NA; J gene: TRBJ2-1
CDR3 DNA: TGTGCCACTAAAAGGACAGGGATGAACACTGAAGCTTTCTTT; CDR3 protein: CATKRTGMNTEAFF; D gene: TRBD1; V gene: TRBV6-5; clone size: NA; J gene: TRBJ1-1
CDR3 DNA: TGTGCCAGCGGCGAGACCCAGTACTTC; CDR3 protein: CASGETQYF; D gene: NA; V gene: TRBV12-3/TRBV12-4; clone size: NA; J gene: TRBJ2-5
CDR3 DNA: TGTGCCAGCAGAAACCGAAAGCGGAACCAAGAGACCCAGTACTTC; CDR3 protein: CASRNRKRNQETQYF; D gene: NA; V gene: TRBV5-6; clone size: NA; J gene: TRBJ2-5
CDR3 DNA: TGTGCCACCAGCAGAGACTCGGGAGGCGGGGAGCTGTTTTTT; CDR3 protein: CATSRDSGGGELFF; D gene: TRBD2; V gene: TRBV15; clone size: NA; J gene: TRBJ2-2
CDR3 DNA: TGTGCCAGCAGCTTAGAGCCAGGGGTTGAGCAGCCCCAGCATTTT; CDR3 protein: CASSLEPGVEQPQHF; D gene: NA; V gene: TRBV7-2; clone size: once; J gene: TRBJ1-5
CDR3 DNA: TGTGCCAGTAGATTATTTACAGGGACCGGGGAGCTGTTTTTT; CDR3 protein: CASRLFTGTGELFF; D gene: NA; V gene: TRBV19; clone size: few; J gene: TRBJ2-2
CDR3 DNA: TGTGCCAGCCGCGCGGTGAGCTCCTACGAGCAGTACTTC; CDR3 protein: CASRAVSSYEQYF; D gene: NA; V gene: TRBV19; clone size: NA; J gene: TRBJ2-7
CDR3 DNA: TGTGCCACCAGTGATTGGGACAGCTTTTATGGCTACACCTTC; CDR3 protein: CATSDWDSFYGYTF; D gene: TRBD1; V gene: TRBV24-1; clone size: NA; J gene: TRBJ1-2
CDR3 DNA: TGTGCCAGCAGTTGGCCCCGAACAGGGCGCGACTATGGCTACACCTTC; CDR3 protein: CASSWPRTGRDYGYTF; D gene: NA; V gene: TRBV3-1/TRBV3-2; clone size: NA; J gene: TRBJ1-2
CDR3 DNA: TGTGCCAGCAGCTTAGAATGGCGGGGGGGTAACACCGGGGAGCTGTTTTTT; CDR3 protein: CASSLEWRGGNTGELFF; D gene: TRBD2; V gene: TRBV7-2; clone size: NA; J gene: TRBJ2-2
CDR3 DNA: TGTGCCAGCAGTGAAGTGGGAGCCTCCTACGAGCAGTACTTC; CDR3 protein: CASSEVGASYEQYF; D gene: NA; V gene: TRBV25-1; clone size: NA; J gene: TRBJ2-7